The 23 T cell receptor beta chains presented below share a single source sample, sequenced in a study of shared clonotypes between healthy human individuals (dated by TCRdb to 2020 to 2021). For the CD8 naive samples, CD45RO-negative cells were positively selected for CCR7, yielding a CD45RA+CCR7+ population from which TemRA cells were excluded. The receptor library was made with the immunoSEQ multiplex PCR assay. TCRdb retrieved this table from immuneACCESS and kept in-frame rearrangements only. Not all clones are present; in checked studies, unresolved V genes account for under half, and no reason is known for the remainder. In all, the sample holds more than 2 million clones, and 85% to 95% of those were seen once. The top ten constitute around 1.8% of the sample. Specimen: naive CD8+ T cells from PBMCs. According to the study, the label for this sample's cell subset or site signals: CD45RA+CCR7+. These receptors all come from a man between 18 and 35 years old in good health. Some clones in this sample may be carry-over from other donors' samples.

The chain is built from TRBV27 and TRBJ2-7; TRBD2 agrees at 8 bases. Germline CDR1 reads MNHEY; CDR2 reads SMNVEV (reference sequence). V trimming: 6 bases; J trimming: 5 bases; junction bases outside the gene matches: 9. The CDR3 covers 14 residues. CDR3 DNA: TGTGCCAGCAGCTCAGCGGGAGCGTTGGACGAGCAGTACTTC. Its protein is CASSSAGALDEQYF.

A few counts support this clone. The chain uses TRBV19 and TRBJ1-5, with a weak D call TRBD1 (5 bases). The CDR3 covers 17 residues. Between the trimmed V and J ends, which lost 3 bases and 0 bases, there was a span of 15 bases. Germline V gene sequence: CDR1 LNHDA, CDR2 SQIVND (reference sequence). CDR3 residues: CASSISDKAYSNQPQHF. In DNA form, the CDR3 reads TGTGCCAGTAGTATTTCGGACAAGGCTTATAGCAATCAGCCCCAGCATTTT.

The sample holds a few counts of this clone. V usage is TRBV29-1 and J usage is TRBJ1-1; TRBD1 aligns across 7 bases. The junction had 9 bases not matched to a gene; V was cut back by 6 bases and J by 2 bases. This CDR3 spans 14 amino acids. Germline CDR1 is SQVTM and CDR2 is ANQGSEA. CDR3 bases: TGCAGCGTCCGGGACAGAGGATCCAACACTGAAGCTTTCTTT. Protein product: CSVRDRGSNTEAFF.

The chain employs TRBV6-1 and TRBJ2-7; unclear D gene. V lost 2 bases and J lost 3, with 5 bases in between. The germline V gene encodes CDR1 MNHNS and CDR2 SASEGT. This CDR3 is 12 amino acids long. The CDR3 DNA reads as TGTGCCAGCAGTGAACGGATCTACGAGCAGTACTTC. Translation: CASSERIYEQYF.

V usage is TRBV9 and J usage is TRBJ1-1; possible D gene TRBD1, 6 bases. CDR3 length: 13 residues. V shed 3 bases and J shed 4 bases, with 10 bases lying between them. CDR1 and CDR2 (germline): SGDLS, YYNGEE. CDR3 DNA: TGTGCCAGCAGCGACACAGGGACCACTGAAGCTTTCTTT. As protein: CASSDTGTTEAFF.

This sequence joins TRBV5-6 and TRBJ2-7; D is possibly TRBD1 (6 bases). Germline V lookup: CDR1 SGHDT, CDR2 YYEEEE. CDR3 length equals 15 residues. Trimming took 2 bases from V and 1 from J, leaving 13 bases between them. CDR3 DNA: TGTGCCAGCAGCTTCCTACAGGGCAGTTCCTACGAGCAGTACTTC. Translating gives CASSFLQGSSYEQYF.

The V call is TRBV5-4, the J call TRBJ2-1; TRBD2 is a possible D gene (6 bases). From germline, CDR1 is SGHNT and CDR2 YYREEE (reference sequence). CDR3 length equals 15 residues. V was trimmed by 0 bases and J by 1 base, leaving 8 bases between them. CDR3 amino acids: CASSLGLESYNEQFF. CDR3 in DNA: TGTGCCAGCAGCTTGGGACTAGAATCCTACAATGAGCAGTTCTTC. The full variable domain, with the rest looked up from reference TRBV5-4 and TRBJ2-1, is ETGVTQSPTHLIKTRGQQVTLRCSSQSGHNTVSWYQQALGQGPQFIFQYYREEENGRGNFPPRFSGLQFPNYSSELNVNALELDDSALYLCASSLGLESYNEQFFGPGTRLTVL.

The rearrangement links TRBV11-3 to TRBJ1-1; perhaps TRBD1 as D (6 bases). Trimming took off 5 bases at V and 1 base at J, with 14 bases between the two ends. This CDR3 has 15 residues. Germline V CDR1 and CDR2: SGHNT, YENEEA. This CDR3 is CASSPPRGGNTEAFF. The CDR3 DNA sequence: TGTGCCAGCAGCCCCCCAAGGGGGGGGAACACTGAAGCTTTCTTT.

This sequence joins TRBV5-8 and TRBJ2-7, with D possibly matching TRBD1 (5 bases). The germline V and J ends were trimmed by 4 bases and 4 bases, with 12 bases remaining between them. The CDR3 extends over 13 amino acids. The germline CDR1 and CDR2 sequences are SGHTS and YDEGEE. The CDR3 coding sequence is TGTGCCAGCAGCCTGGACACCGTTTACGAGCAGTACTTC. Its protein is CASSLDTVYEQYF. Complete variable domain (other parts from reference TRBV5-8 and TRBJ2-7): EAGVTQSPTHLIKTRGQQATLRCSPISGHTSVYWYQQALGLGLQFLLWYDEGEERNRGNFPPRFSGRQFPNYSSELNVNALELEDSALYLCASSLDTVYEQYFGPGTRLTVT.

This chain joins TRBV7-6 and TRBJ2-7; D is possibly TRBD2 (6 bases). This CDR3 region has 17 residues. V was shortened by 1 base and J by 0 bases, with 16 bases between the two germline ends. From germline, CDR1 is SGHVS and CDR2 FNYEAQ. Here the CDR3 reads CASSLDRETGSSYEQYF. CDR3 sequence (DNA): TGTGCCAGCAGCTTAGATCGGGAGACGGGAAGCTCCTACGAGCAGTACTTC.

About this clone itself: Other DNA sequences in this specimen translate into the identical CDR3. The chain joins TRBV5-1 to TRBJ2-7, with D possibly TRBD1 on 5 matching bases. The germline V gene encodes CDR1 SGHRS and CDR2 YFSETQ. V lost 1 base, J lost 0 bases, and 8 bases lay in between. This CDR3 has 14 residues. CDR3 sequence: CASSLTGASYEQYF. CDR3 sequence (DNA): TGCGCCAGCAGCTTGACAGGAGCCTCCTACGAGCAGTACTTC.

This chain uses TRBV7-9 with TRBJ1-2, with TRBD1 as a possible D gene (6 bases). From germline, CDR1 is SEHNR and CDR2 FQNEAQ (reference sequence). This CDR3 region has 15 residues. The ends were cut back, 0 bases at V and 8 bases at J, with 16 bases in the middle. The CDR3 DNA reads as TGTGCCAGCAGCTTAGCTGACGACAGGCGCTGGGGCTACACCTTC. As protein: CASSLADDRRWGYTF.

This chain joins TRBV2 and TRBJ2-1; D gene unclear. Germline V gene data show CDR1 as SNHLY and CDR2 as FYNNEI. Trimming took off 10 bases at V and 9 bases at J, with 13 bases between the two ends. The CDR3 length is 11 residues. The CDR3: CATLRFGEQFF. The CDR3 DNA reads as TGTGCCACCCTGAGGTTCGGTGAGCAGTTCTTC.

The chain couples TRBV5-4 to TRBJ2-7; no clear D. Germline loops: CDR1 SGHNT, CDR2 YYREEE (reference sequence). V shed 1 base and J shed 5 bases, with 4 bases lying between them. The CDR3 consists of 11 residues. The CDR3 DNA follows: TGTGCCAGCAGCTTGATAGACGAGCAGTACTTC. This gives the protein CASSLIDEQYF.

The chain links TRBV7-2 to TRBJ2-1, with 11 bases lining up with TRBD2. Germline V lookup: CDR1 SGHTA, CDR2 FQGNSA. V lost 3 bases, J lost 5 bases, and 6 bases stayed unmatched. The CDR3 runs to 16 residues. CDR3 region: CASSFYLAGGNNEQFF. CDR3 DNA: TGTGCCAGCAGCTTCTACCTAGCGGGGGGAAACAATGAGCAGTTCTTC.

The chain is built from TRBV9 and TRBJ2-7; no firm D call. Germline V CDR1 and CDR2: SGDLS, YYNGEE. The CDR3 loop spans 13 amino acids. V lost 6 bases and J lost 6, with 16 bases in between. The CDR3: CASTTSSVGEQYF. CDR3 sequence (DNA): TGTGCCAGCACCACTTCCTCCGTGGGCGAGCAGTACTTC.

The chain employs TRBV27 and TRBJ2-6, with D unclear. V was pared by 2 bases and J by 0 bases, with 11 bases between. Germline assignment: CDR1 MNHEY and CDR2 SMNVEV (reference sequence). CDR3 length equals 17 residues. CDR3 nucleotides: TGTGCCAGCAGTTTACGTCAGGCAGTCTCTGGGGCCAACGTCCTGACTTTC. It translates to CASSLRQAVSGANVLTF.

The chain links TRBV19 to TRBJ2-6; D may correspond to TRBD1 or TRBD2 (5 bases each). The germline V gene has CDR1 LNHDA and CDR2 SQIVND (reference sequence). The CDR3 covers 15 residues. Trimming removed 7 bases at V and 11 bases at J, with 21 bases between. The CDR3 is CASTMGVGLDHVLTF. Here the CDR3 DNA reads TGTGCCAGTACTATGGGGGTGGGCCTGGACCACGTCCTGACTTTC. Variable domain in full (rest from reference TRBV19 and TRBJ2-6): DGGITQSPKYLFRKEGQNVTLSCEQNLNHDAMYWYRQDPGQGLRLIYYSQIVNDFQKGDIAEGYSVSREKKESFPLTVTSAQKNPTAFYLCASTMGVGLDHVLTFGAGSRLTVL.

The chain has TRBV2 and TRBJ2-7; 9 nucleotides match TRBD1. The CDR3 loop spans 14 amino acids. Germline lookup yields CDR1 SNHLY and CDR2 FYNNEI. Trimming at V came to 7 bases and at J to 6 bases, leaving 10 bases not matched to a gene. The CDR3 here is CASTFSGQGSEQYF. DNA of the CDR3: TGTGCCAGCACATTTTCGGGACAGGGCTCCGAGCAGTACTTC.

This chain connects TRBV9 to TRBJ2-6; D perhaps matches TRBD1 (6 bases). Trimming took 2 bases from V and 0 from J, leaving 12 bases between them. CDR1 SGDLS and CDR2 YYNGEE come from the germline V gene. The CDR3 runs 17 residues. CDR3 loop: CASSVRQGSSGANVLTF. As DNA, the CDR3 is TGTGCCAGCAGCGTGCGGCAGGGGAGCTCTGGGGCCAACGTCCTGACTTTC.

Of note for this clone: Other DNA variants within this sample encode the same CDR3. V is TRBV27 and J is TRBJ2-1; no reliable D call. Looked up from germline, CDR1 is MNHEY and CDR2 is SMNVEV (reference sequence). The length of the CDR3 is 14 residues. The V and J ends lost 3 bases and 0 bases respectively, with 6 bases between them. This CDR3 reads CASSFTGSYNEQFF. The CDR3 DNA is TGTGCCAGCAGTTTTACCGGCTCCTACAATGAGCAGTTCTTC.

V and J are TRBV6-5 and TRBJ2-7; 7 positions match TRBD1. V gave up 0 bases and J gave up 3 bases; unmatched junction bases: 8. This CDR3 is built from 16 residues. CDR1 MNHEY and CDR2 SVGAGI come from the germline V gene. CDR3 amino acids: CASSYSTGTTYYEQYF. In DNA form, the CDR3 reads TGTGCCAGCAGTTACTCGACAGGGACGACCTACTACGAGCAGTACTTC.

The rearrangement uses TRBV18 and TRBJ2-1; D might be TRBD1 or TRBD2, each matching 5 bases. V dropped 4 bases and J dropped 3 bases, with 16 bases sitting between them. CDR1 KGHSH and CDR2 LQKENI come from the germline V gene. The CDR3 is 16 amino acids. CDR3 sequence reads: CASSRPGTPFYNEQFF. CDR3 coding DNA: TGTGCCAGCTCACGCCCCGGGACGCCGTTCTACAATGAGCAGTTCTTC.